This TCR beta chain was found in a study of cytomegalovirus exposure and HLA in healthy donors. Losses at the gene ends were 0 bases for V and 8 bases for J; bases not matched to a gene: 7. The CDR3 loop spans 15 amino acids. CDR1 and CDR2 (germline): SGHRS, YFSETQ. Generated by immunoSEQ multiplex PCR, the TCRdb table keeps only in-frame clones and is missing some. The data contain tens of thousands of clones, roughly 96% of them singletons. This TCR derives from a woman between 18 and 29 years old in good health and CMV-seronegative. The sample comprised PBMCs. V usage is TRBV5-1 and J usage is TRBJ1-2, with 10 bases aligning to TRBD1. CDR3 in amino acids: CASSLAGQGMGGYTF. CDR3 coding DNA: TGCGCCAGCAGCTTGGCGGGACAGGGGATGGGAGGCTACACCTTC.